This T cell receptor (beta chain) was found in a study of T cell responses to AZD1222 COVID-19 vaccine. Study results and caveats: At 160-218 and 743-854, vaccine-associated CD4 TCRs were dominant, and they spanned spike. Clonal diversity was possibly underestimated, and the donors were mostly white British, with more females.

Generated by immunoSEQ multiplex PCR, the TCRdb table keeps only in-frame clones and is missing some. The table records 200,000 or so clones, over 70% of them present only once. Germline CDR1 reads SGHRS; CDR2 reads YFSETQ. The CDR3 contains 15 residues. V lost 0 bases to trimming and J lost 0 bases, with 6 bases between them. As to this clone: Its antigen remains unknown. At the DNA level, this CDR3 is encoded by other sequences in the same sample as well.

This chain uses TRBV5-1 with TRBJ2-2; D gene uncertain. Sequenced here: peripheral blood, sampled on day 0 of MenACWY control vaccination. The sequence was collected from an adult in good health. The CDR3, as DNA: TGCGCCAGCAGCTTGGGGGCAGCGAACACCGGGGAGCTGTTTTTT. As protein: CASSLGAANTGELFF.